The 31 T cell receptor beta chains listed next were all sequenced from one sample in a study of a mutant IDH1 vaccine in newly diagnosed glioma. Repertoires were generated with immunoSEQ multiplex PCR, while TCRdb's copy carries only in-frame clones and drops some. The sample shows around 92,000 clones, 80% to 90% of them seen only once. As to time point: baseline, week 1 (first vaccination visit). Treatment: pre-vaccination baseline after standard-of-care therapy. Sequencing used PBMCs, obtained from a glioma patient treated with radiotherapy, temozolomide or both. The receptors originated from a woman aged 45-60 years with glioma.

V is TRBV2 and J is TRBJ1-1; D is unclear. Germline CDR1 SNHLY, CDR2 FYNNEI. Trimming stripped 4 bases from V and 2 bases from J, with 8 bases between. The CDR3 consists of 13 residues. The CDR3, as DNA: TGTGCCAGCAGTGTAACCGTAAACACTGAAGCTTTCTTT. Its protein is CASSVTVNTEAFF.

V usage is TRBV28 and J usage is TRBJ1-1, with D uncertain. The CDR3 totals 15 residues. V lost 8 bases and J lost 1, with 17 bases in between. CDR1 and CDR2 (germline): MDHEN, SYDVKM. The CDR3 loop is CASVLIRTANTEAFF. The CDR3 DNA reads TGTGCCAGCGTGCTAATCAGAACGGCGAACACTGAAGCTTTCTTT. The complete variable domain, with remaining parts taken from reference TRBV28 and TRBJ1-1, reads DVKVTQSSRYLVKRTGEKVFLECVQDMDHENMFWYRQDPGLGLRLIYFSYDVKMKEKGDIPEGYSVSREKKERFSLILESASTNQTSMYLCASVLIRTANTEAFFGQGTRLTVV.

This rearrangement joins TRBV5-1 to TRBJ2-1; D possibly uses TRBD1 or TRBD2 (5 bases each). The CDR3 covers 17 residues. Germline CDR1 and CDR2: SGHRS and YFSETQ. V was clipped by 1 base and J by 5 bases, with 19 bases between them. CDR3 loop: CASSLWGNERANNEQFF. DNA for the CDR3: TGCGCCAGCAGCTTGTGGGGGAATGAGAGGGCCAACAATGAGCAGTTCTTC.

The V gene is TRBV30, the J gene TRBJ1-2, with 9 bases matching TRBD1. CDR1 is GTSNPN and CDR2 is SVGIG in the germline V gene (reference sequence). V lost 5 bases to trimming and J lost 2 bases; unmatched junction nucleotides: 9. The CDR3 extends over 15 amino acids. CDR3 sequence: CAWQGTGYLNYGYTF. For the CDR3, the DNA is TGTGCCTGGCAAGGGACAGGGTACCTAAACTATGGCTACACCTTC.

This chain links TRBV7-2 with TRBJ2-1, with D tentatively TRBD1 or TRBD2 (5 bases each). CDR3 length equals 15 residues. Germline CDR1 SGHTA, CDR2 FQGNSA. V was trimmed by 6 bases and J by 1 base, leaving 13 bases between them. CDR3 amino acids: CASRAPGRSYNEQFF. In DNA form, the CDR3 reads TGTGCCAGCAGGGCACCGGGACGGTCCTACAATGAGCAGTTCTTC.

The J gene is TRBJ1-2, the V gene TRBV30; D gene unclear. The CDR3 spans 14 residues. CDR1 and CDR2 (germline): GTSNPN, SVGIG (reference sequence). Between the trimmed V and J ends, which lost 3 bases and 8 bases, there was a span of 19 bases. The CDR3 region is CAWSPGEWARGYTF. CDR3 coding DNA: TGTGCCTGGAGCCCCGGGGAGTGGGCTCGGGGCTACACCTTC. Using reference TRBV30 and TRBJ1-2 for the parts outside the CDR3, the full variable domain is SQTIHQWPATLVQPVGSPLSLECTVEGTSNPNLYWYRQAAGRGLQLLFYSVGIGQISSEVPQNLSASRPQDRQFILSSKKLLLSDSGFYLCAWSPGEWARGYTFGSGTRLTVV.

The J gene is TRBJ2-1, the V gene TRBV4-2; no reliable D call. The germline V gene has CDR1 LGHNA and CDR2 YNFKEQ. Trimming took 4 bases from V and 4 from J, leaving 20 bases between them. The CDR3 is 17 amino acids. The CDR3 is CASSRTGWEGNYNEQFF. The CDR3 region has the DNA TGTGCCAGCAGCCGCACCGGATGGGAAGGGAATTACAATGAGCAGTTCTTC.

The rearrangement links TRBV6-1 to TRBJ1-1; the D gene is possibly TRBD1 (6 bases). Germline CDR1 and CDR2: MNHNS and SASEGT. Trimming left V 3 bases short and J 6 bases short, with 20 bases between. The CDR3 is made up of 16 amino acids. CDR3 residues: CASSDKNRAARAEAFF. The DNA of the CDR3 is TGTGCCAGCAGTGACAAGAACAGGGCCGCCAGGGCTGAAGCTTTCTTT.

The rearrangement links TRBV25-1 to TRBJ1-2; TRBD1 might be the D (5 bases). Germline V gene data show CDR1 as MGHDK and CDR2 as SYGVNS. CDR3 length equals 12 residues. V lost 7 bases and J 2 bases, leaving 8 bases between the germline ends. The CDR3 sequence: CASTGTNYGYTF. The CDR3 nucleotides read TGTGCCAGCACAGGGACCAACTATGGCTACACCTTC.

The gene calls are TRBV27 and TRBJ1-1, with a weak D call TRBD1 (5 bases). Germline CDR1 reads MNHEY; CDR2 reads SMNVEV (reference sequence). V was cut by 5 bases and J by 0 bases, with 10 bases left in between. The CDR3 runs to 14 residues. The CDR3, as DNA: TGTGCCAGCAGTCCGGGACGGATGAACACTGAAGCTTTCTTT. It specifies CASSPGRMNTEAFF.

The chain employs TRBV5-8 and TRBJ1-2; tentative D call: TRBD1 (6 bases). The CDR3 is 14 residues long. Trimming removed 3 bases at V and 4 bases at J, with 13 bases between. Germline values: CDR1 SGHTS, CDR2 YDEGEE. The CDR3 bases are TGTGCCAGCAGCTCCACAGGGAAAGGCTATGGCTACACCTTC. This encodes CASSSTGKGYGYTF.

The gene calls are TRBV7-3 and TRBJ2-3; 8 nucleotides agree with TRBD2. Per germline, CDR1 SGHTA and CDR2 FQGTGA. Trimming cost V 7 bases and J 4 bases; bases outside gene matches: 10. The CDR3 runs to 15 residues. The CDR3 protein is CASTRSGGGADTQYF. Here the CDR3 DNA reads TGTGCCAGCACCCGTTCGGGGGGGGGTGCAGATACGCAGTATTTT.

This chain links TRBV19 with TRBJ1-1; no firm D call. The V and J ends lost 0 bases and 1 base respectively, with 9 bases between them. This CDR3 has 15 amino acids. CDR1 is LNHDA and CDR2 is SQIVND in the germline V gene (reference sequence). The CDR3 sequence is CASSIDRYSNTEAFF. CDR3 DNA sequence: TGTGCCAGTAGTATAGACCGGTACTCGAACACTGAAGCTTTCTTT.

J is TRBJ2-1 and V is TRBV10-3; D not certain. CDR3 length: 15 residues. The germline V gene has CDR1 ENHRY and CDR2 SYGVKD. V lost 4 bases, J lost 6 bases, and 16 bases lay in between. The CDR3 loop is CAISGRDPTLNEQFF. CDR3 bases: TGTGCCATCAGTGGGCGCGACCCCACACTCAATGAGCAGTTCTTC.

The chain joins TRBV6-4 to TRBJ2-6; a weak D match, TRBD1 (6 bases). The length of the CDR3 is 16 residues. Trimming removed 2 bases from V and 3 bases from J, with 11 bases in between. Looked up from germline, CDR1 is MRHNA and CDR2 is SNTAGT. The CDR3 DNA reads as TGTGCCAGCAGTGACACAGACAGGTTTGGGGCCAACGTCCTGACTTTC. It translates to CASSDTDRFGANVLTF.

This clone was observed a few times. CDR3 DNA sequence: TGTGCCACCTCCCAGGGGGGGGACATCCGAGCCACTAACTATGGCTACACCTTC. Translation: CATSQGGDIRATNYGYTF. V usage is TRBV11-2 and J usage is TRBJ1-2; TRBD1 matches 7 bases. The V gene end was trimmed by 10 bases and the J gene end by 0 bases; junction bases not matched to a gene: 20. The CDR3 is 18 amino acids. CDR1 and CDR2 from the germline V gene are SGHAT and FQNNGV.

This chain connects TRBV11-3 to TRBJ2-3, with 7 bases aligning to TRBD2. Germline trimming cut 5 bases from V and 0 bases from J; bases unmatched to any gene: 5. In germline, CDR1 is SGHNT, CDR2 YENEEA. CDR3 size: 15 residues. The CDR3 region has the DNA TGTGCCAGCAGCCCCGGGGGGACTAGCACAGATACGCAGTATTTT. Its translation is CASSPGGTSTDTQYF.

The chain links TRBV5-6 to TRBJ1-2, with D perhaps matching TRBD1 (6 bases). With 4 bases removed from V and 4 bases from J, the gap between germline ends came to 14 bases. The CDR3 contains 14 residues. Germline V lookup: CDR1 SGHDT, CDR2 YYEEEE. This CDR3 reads CASSRTDRIYGYTF. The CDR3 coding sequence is TGTGCCAGCAGCCGCACCGACAGGATCTATGGCTACACCTTC. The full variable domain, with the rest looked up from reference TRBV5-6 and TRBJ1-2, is DAGVTQSPTHLIKTRGQQVTLRCSPKSGHDTVSWYQQALGQGPQFIFQYYEEEERQRGNFPDRFSGHQFPNYSSELNVNALLLGDSALYLCASSRTDRIYGYTFGSGTRLTVV.

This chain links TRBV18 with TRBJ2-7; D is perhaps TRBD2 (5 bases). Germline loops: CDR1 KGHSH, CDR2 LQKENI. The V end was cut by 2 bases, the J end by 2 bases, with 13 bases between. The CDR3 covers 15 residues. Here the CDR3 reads CASSPRTGNPYEQYF. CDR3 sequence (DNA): TGTGCCAGCTCACCAAGGACGGGAAACCCCTACGAGCAGTACTTC.

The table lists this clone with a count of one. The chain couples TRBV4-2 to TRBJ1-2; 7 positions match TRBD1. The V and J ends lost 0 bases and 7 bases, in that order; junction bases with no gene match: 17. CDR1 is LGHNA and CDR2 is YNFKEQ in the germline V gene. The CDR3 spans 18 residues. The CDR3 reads CASSQDLDLPGRQGGYTF. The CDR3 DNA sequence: TGTGCCAGCAGCCAAGATCTTGACCTACCCGGACGACAGGGTGGCTACACCTTC.

The CDR3 here is CASSESAWLGTGELFF. The CDR3 DNA reads as TGCGCCAGCAGTGAGTCCGCGTGGTTGGGTACCGGGGAGCTGTTTTTT. The V gene is TRBV10-1, the J gene TRBJ2-2; D not resolved. Trimming shortened V by 0 bases and J by 5 bases, and 13 bases separated the two germline ends. Looked up from germline, CDR1 is WNHNN and CDR2 is SYGVQD (reference sequence). The CDR3 contains 16 residues.

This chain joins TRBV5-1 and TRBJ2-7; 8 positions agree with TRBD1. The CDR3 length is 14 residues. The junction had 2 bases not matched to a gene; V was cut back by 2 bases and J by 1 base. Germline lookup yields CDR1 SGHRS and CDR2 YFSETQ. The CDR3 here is CASSLWTGSYEQYF. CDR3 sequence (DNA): TGCGCCAGCAGCTTATGGACAGGGTCCTACGAGCAGTACTTC.

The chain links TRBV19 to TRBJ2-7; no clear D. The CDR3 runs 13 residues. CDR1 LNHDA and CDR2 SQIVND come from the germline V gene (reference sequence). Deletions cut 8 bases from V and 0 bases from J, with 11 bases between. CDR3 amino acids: CASGPGPSYEQYF. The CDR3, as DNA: TGTGCCAGTGGGCCCGGGCCCTCCTACGAGCAGTACTTC.

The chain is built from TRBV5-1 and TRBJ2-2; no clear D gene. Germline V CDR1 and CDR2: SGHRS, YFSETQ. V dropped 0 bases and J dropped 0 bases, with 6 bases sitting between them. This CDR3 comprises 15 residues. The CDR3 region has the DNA TGCGCCAGCAGCTTGGGAGACACGAACACCGGGGAGCTGTTTTTT. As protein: CASSLGDTNTGELFF.

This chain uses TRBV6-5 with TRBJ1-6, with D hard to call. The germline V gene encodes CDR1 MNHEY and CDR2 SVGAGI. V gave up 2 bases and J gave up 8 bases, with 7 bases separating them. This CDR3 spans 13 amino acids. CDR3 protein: CASSYEQHSPLHF. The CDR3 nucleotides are TGTGCCAGCAGTTACGAACAGCATTCACCCCTCCACTTT.

CDR3 amino acids: CRQPYGTEAFF. For the CDR3, the DNA is TGCCGTCAACCCTATGGCACTGAAGCTTTCTTT. The chain links TRBV20-1 to TRBJ1-1, with D unresolved. CDR1 is DFQATT and CDR2 is SNEGSKA in the germline V gene (reference sequence). CDR3 length: 11 amino acids.

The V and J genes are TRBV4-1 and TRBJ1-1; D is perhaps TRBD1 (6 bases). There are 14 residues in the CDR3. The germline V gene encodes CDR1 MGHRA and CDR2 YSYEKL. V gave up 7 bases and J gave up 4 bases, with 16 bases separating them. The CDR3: CASTEGGGPTEAFF. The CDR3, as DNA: TGCGCCAGCACAGAAGGCGGGGGGCCCACTGAAGCTTTCTTT.

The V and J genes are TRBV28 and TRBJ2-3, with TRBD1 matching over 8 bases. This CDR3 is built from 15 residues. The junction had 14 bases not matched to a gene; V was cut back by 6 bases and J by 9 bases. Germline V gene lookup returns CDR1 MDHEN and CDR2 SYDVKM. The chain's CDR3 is CASSLTGVGAGTQYF. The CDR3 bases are TGTGCCAGCAGCCTGACAGGGGTGGGGGCTGGGACGCAGTATTTT.

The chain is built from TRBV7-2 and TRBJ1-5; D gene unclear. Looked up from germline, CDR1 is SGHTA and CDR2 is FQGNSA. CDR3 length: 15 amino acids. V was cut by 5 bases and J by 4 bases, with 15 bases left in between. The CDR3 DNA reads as TGTGCCAGCAGCCGAGGCGACCCGCGGAATCAGCCCCAGCATTTT. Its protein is CASSRGDPRNQPQHF.

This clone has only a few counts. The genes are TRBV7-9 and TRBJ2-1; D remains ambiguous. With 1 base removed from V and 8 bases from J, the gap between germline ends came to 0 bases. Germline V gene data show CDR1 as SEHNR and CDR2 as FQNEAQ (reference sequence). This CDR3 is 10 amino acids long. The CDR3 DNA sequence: TGTGCCAGCAGCTTAGATGAGCAGTTCTTC. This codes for CASSLDEQFF.

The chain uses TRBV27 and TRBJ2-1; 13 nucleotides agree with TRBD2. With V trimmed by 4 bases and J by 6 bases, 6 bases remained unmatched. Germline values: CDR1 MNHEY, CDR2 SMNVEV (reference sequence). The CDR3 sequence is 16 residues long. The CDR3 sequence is CASSSRTSGRLNEQFF. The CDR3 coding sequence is TGTGCCAGCAGTTCTAGGACTAGCGGGAGACTCAATGAGCAGTTCTTC.